The present T cell receptor beta chain was sequenced within a study of CXCR3-negative and CXCR3-positive naive CD8 T cells. Study results and limitations: Diversity ran similarly high across both naive subsets but far lower in memory CD8+ cells. CXCR3-positive naive cells carried more hydrophobic TRB CDR3s than CXCR3-negative ones.

The TRB libraries of cDNA were built by UMI-labeled 5' RACE. TCRdb reanalyzed the 5' RACE reads, giving one entry per CDR3 protein sequence and no DNA. This repertoire comprises tens of thousands of distinct CDR3 sequences; its ten largest clones make up 0.53%. This CDR3 has 15 amino acids. Germline CDR1 is SQVTM and CDR2 is ANQGSEA. Regarding this clonotype: The antigen is undetermined.

Material: naive CXCR3+ CD8+ T cells from blood. Subset of the sample: CD45RO-CCR7+CD27+CD95- naive CD8+ T cells expressing CXCR3 (TNR3+). The chain combines TRBV29-1 with TRBJ2-7; TCRdb names TRBD2, which stays unverified in the absence of DNA. The TCR sequence derives from a human donor in good health. Some clones in this sample may be carry-over from other donors' samples. CDR3 loop: CSVVPTSGVSYEQYF.